The T cell receptor (beta chain) described here comes from a study of cytomegalovirus exposure and HLA in healthy donors. Study results and caveats: The study labeled 150 to 200 TCR beta chains cytomegalovirus-associated. With high specificity and sensitivity, the classifier reportedly diagnosed cytomegalovirus status.

The donors were in the approximately 130-subject validation cohort, distinct from the approximately 670-subject first cohort. Per germline, CDR1 MDHEN and CDR2 SYDVKM. This CDR3 comprises 15 residues. Trimming pared 2 bases from V and 0 bases from J, leaving 7 bases between. Assay: immunoSEQ multiplex PCR; the TCRdb copy retains only in-frame clones and omits some. The repertoire includes over 120,000 clones, about 87% of them detected once, and under 5% sits in the top ten. Note on this clone: Its antigen remains unidentified.

This sequence joins TRBV28 and TRBJ2-2; weak D call: TRBD2 (5 bases). Sequenced sample: PBMCs. This sequence was found in a man younger than 30 in good health and CMV-seropositive. CDR3 sequence (DNA): TGTGCCAGCAGTTTAGGACTTACGAACACCGGGGAGCTGTTTTTT. It encodes CASSLGLTNTGELFF. The variable domain in full, with the rest retrieved from reference TRBV28 and TRBJ2-2, is DVKVTQSSRYLVKRTGEKVFLECVQDMDHENMFWYRQDPGLGLRLIYFSYDVKMKEKGDIPEGYSVSREKKERFSLILESASTNQTSMYLCASSLGLTNTGELFFGEGSRLTVL.